One and the same sample provided the 24 T cell receptor beta chains below, sequenced in a study of cytomegalovirus exposure and HLA in healthy donors. PCR used 60 Vbeta primers and 13 Jbeta primers. Produced via immunoSEQ multiplex PCR; TCRdb's table is partial and in-frame only. The top ten clones hold 0.95% to 1.5% of a sample with around 130,000 clones, 80% to 85% of them seen once. Sample: PBMCs. These TCRs come from a boy between 10 and 17 years old in good health and CMV-seronegative.

This clone appeared a few times. The rearrangement uses TRBV30 and TRBJ1-1; no firm D call. Germline CDR1 reads GTSNPN; CDR2 reads SVGIG (reference sequence). Trimming cost V 0 bases and J 6 bases, with 8 bases left between them. The CDR3 contains 12 residues. The CDR3 DNA sequence: TGTGCCTGGAGTGTTGATGGCCCTGAAGCTTTCTTT. This translates into CAWSVDGPEAFF.

The J gene is TRBJ2-1, the V gene TRBV10-3, with unresolved D. The CDR3 is made up of 15 amino acids. CDR1 and CDR2 (germline): ENHRY, SYGVKD. V was pared by 5 bases and J by 0 bases, with 11 bases between. CDR3 amino acids: CAISNSKSSYNEQFF. In nucleotides, the CDR3 is TGTGCCATCAGTAACTCTAAAAGCTCCTACAATGAGCAGTTCTTC.

This clone showed up just a few times. The chain uses TRBV6-4 and TRBJ2-2; D might be TRBD1 (6 bases). Germline CDR1 is MRHNA and CDR2 is SNTAGT. The CDR3 is made up of 15 amino acids. V lost 0 bases and J 4 bases, leaving 9 bases between the germline ends. In DNA, the CDR3 is TGTGCCAGCAGTGACTCGGACAGCTCCACCGGGGAGCTGTTTTTT. Its protein is CASSDSDSSTGELFF.

The V call is TRBV27, the J call TRBJ2-2; the match to TRBD2 covers 8 bases. Trimming at V came to 6 bases and at J to 4 bases, leaving 10 bases not matched to a gene. The CDR3 loop spans 16 amino acids. The germline CDR1 and CDR2 sequences are MNHEY and SMNVEV (reference sequence). The chain's CDR3 is CASRAKAGVRTGELFF. The CDR3 DNA reads as TGTGCCAGCAGGGCTAAAGCGGGAGTACGCACCGGGGAGCTGTTTTTT.

V gene TRBV15 combines with J gene TRBJ2-2; perhaps TRBD1 as D (5 bases). Germline V CDR1 and CDR2: LNHNV, YYDKDF (reference sequence). The V and J ends lost 2 bases and 5 bases respectively, with 9 bases between them. The CDR3 extends over 14 amino acids. The CDR3 DNA reads as TGTGCCACCAGCAGAAGTTCAGGGACCGGGGAGCTGTTTTTT. This translates into CATSRSSGTGELFF. The full variable domain, completed using reference TRBV15 and TRBJ2-2, is DAMVIQNPRYQVTQFGKPVTLSCSQTLNHNVMYWYQQKSSQAPKLLFHYYDKDFNNEADTPDNFQSRRPNTSFCFLDIRSPGLGDTAMYLCATSRSSGTGELFFGEGSRLTVL.

The chain combines TRBV7-8 with TRBJ1-1, with TRBD1 matching over 9 bases. This CDR3 has 16 residues. Germline V gene sequence: CDR1 SGHVS, CDR2 FQNEAQ. Trimming removed 3 bases from V and 0 bases from J; junction bases left unmatched: 5. CDR3: CASSLGQGLLNTEAFF. CDR3 DNA sequence: TGTGCCAGCAGCTTGGGACAGGGCTTACTGAACACTGAAGCTTTCTTT. Filled out from reference TRBV7-8 and TRBJ1-1, the complete variable domain reads GAGVSQSPRYKVAKRGQDVALRCDPISGHVSLFWYQQALGQGPEFLTYFQNEAQLDKSGLPSDRFFAERPEGSVSTLKIQRTQQEDSAVYLCASSLGQGLLNTEAFFGQGTRLTVV.

The rearrangement links TRBV7-9 to TRBJ1-5; weak D call: TRBD1 (5 bases). The V end lost 2 bases, the J end lost 8 bases, and 10 bases lay between the germline ends. CDR3 length: 13 amino acids. Germline CDR1 reads SEHNR; CDR2 reads FQNEAQ (reference sequence). The CDR3 region has the DNA TGTGCCAGCAGCTTACGATCGGGGGAGCCCCAGCATTTT. Protein product: CASSLRSGEPQHF. The full variable domain, rest sourced from reference TRBV7-9 and TRBJ1-5, is DTGVSQNPRHKITKRGQNVTFRCDPISEHNRLYWYRQTLGQGPEFLTYFQNEAQLEKSRLLSDRFSAERPKGSFSTLEIQRTEQGDSAMYLCASSLRSGEPQHFGDGTRLSIL.

The chain joins TRBV5-4 to TRBJ1-1; D is uncertain. The V and J ends lost 0 bases and 5 bases respectively, with 17 bases between them. CDR1 and CDR2 from the germline V gene are SGHNT and YYREEE (reference sequence). The length of the CDR3 is 16 residues. The CDR3 loop reads CASSLGPAEFQTEAFF. The CDR3, as DNA: TGTGCCAGCAGCTTGGGCCCCGCGGAGTTTCAGACTGAAGCTTTCTTT. Variable domain in full (rest from reference TRBV5-4 and TRBJ1-1): ETGVTQSPTHLIKTRGQQVTLRCSSQSGHNTVSWYQQALGQGPQFIFQYYREEENGRGNFPPRFSGLQFPNYSSELNVNALELDDSALYLCASSLGPAEFQTEAFFGQGTRLTVV.

This rearrangement joins TRBV30 to TRBJ2-2; the D gene is possibly TRBD1 (6 bases). V lost 6 bases to trimming and J lost 6 bases, with 14 bases between them. Looked up from germline, CDR1 is GTSNPN and CDR2 is SVGIG (reference sequence). The CDR3 is made up of 13 amino acids. The CDR3 sequence: CACRQGRAGELFF. For the CDR3, the DNA is TGTGCCTGCCGGCAGGGGAGAGCCGGGGAGCTGTTTTTT.

This chain links TRBV1 with TRBJ2-2; no check of the table's D call, TRBD2, against the DNA was made. TRBV1 corresponds to a pseudogene. The CDR3 sequence is 17 residues long. The CDR3 DNA reads TGCACCAGCTCCCCCTCAACGCTAGCGGGAGGCACCGGGGAGCTGTTTTTT. As protein: CTSSPSTLAGGTGELFF.

This clone was observed a few times. V is TRBV15 and J is TRBJ2-3; D may be TRBD2 (6 bases). Deletions cut 0 bases from V and 8 bases from J, with 9 bases between. The CDR3 has 13 amino acids. The germline V gene has CDR1 LNHNV and CDR2 YYDKDF (reference sequence). In nucleotides, the CDR3 is TGTGCCACCAGCAGAGATGGGGACTCTACGCAGTATTTT. Its protein product is CATSRDGDSTQYF.

The rearrangement links TRBV4-3 to TRBJ1-4; TRBD1 matches 10 bases. In germline, CDR1 is LGHNA, CDR2 YSLEER. The CDR3 is made up of 16 amino acids. With V trimmed by 1 base and J by 7 bases, 6 bases remained unmatched. Written as DNA, the CDR3 is TGCGCCAGCAGCCAAGGACGGGACAGGGGAGGTGAAAAACTGTTTTTT. It yields the protein CASSQGRDRGGEKLFF.

The chain is built from TRBV6-5 and TRBJ2-7, with TRBD1 matching over 8 bases. This CDR3 has 14 amino acids. V lost 4 bases and J lost 9; bases outside the gene matches: 11. CDR1 is MNHEY and CDR2 is SVGAGI in the germline V gene. The CDR3, as DNA: TGTGCCAGCAGTTTACAGGGGGACTTACGAGGGCAGTACTTC. Translation gives CASSLQGDLRGQYF.

This chain connects TRBV10-3 to TRBJ2-7; no clear D gene. This CDR3 is 11 amino acids long. V lost 3 bases and J lost 3, with 3 bases in between. Germline values: CDR1 ENHRY, CDR2 SYGVKD. The CDR3 DNA is TGTGCCATCAGTGACTTCTACGAGCAGTACTTC. Translation gives CAISDFYEQYF.

CDR3 DNA: TGCGCCAGCAGCTCGCCTAGCGGGAGAGTCGGCGGCGGGGAGCTGTTTTTT. Translation: CASSSPSGRVGGGELFF. The rearrangement joins TRBV5-1 to TRBJ2-2, with TRBD2 identical over 10 bases. Germline-derived CDR1 and CDR2 are SGHRS and YFSETQ. CDR3 length equals 17 residues. The V segment lost 3 bases and the J segment 7 bases; nucleotides outside the gene matches: 12.

The chain joins TRBV7-6 to TRBJ1-1; D call uncertain. The germline CDR1 and CDR2 sequences are SGHVS and FNYEAQ. CDR3 size: 12 residues. Trimming stripped 6 bases from V and 7 bases from J, with 12 bases between. Here the CDR3 reads CASRTDGSEAFF. The CDR3, as DNA: TGTGCCAGCAGAACCGACGGGAGTGAAGCTTTCTTT.

The rearrangement links TRBV25-1 to TRBJ2-7, with D possibly matching TRBD1 (6 bases). Germline V gene data show CDR1 as MGHDK and CDR2 as SYGVNS. Deletions cut 10 bases from V and 2 bases from J, with 18 bases between. CDR3 length equals 14 residues. The CDR3 sequence: CATAGGQNPYEQYF. The CDR3 DNA reads as TGTGCCACCGCAGGAGGACAGAACCCCTACGAGCAGTACTTC.

In DNA form, the CDR3 reads TGTGCCAGCAGCTTGGGAGGGACACCCAACGAGCAGTACTTC. Its protein is CASSLGGTPNEQYF. The chain recombines TRBV5-4 with TRBJ2-7, with a weak D call TRBD1 (6 bases). Germline-derived CDR1 and CDR2 are SGHNT and YYREEE (reference sequence). V lost 0 bases, J lost 5 bases, and 12 bases lay in between. This CDR3 is 14 amino acids long.

This rearrangement joins TRBV27 to TRBJ2-3; TRBD2 matches at 7 bases. J gave up 5 bases and V 6 bases, and 8 bases lay outside the gene matches. The germline gives CDR1 MNHEY, CDR2 SMNVEV (reference sequence). This CDR3 is 14 amino acids long. Written as DNA, the CDR3 is TGTGCCAGCAGCACGGGTTGGGAGGGAGATACGCAGTATTTT. This encodes CASSTGWEGDTQYF.

In DNA, the CDR3 is TGTGCCAGCACCCGCTTAGGGAGCGATAATGAAAAACTGTTTTTT. It encodes CASTRLGSDNEKLFF. V is TRBV27 and J is TRBJ1-4; D remains unclear. Germline V CDR1 and CDR2: MNHEY, SMNVEV (reference sequence). CDR3 length: 15 amino acids. Trimming removed 7 bases at V and 4 bases at J, with 16 bases between.

The chain has TRBV27 and TRBJ2-7; 7 bases align to TRBD1. The trim removed 3 bases at V and 5 bases at J, leaving 4 bases unmatched. The CDR3 length is 13 residues. Germline values: CDR1 MNHEY, CDR2 SMNVEV (reference sequence). The CDR3 is CASSLTGIDEQYF. The CDR3 DNA sequence: TGTGCCAGCAGTTTGACAGGGATCGACGAGCAGTACTTC.

A few counts support this clone. V gene TRBV25-1 combines with J gene TRBJ2-1; TRBD2 aligns across 7 bases. After removal of 3 bases from V and 4 bases from J, the junction contained 6 bases not matched to a gene. CDR3 length: 15 amino acids. From germline, CDR1 is MGHDK and CDR2 SYGVNS. CDR3 protein: CASSDLSGMYNEQFF. In DNA, the CDR3 is TGTGCCAGCAGTGATCTAAGCGGGATGTACAATGAGCAGTTCTTC. The complete variable domain, with remaining parts taken from reference TRBV25-1 and TRBJ2-1, reads EADIYQTPRYLVIGTGKKITLECSQTMGHDKMYWYQQDPGMELHLIHYSYGVNSTEKGDLSSESTVSRIRTEHFPLTLESARPSHTSQYLCASSDLSGMYNEQFFGPGTRLTVL.

V and J are TRBV7-9 and TRBJ2-5, with a tentative D call TRBD1 (5 bases). V was pared by 3 bases and J by 4 bases, with 18 bases between. CDR1 SEHNR and CDR2 FQNEAQ come from the germline V gene (reference sequence). The CDR3 contains 16 residues. In DNA, the CDR3 is TGTGCCAGCAGCTTTGTCAGGGTAACAATAACAGAGACCCAGTACTTC. Translation: CASSFVRVTITETQYF.

V is TRBV7-2 and J is TRBJ2-2; D may be TRBD1 (7 bases). The CDR3 extends over 14 amino acids. Germline assignment: CDR1 SGHTA and CDR2 FQGNSA. Trimming took off 6 bases at V and 4 bases at J, with 12 bases between the two ends. CDR3 region: CASSNRGGTGELFF. CDR3 nucleotides: TGTGCCAGCAGTAACAGGGGAGGCACCGGGGAGCTGTTTTTT. Full variable domain (rest looked up from reference TRBV7-2 and TRBJ2-2): GAGVSQSPSNKVTEKGKDVELRCDPISGHTALYWYRQSLGQGLEFLIYFQGNSAPDKSGLPSDRFSAERTGGSVSTLTIQRTQQEDSAVYLCASSNRGGTGELFFGEGSRLTVL.